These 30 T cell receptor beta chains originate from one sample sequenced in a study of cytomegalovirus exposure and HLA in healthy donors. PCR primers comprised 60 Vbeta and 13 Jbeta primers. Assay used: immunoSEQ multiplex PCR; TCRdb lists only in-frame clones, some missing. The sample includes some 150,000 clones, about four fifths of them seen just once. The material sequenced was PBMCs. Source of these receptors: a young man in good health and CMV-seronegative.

In nucleotides, the CDR3 is TGCGCCAGCAGCCAAGTAGGGACAGGGGGGGATTCCTACAATGAGCAGTTCTTC. Its translation is CASSQVGTGGDSYNEQFF. The rearrangement joins TRBV4-1 to TRBJ2-1; 11 bases match TRBD1. V gave up 1 base and J gave up 1 base; unmatched junction bases: 6. Germline-derived CDR1 and CDR2 are MGHRA and YSYEKL. The CDR3 spans 18 residues.

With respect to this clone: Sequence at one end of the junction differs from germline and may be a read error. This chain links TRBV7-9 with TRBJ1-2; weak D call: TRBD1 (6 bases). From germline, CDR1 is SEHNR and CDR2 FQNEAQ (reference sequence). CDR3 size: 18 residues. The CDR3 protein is CSSSRLKGGSGQNYGYTF. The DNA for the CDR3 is TGTTCCAGCAGCCGACTTAAGGGGGGGTCGGGGCAGAACTATGGCTACACCTTC.

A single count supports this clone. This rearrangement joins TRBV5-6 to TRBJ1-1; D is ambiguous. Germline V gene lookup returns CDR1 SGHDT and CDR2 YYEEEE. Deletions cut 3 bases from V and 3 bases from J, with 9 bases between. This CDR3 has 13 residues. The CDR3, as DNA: TGTGCCAGCAGCTCGAATATAGACACTGAAGCTTTCTTT. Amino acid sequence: CASSSNIDTEAFF.

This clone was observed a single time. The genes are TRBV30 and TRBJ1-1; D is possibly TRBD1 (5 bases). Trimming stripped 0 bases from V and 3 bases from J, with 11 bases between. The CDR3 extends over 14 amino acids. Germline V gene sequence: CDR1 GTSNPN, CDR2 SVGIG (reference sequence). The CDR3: CAWSVGLGYTEAFF. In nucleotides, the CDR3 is TGTGCCTGGAGTGTGGGGCTAGGGTACACTGAAGCTTTCTTT.

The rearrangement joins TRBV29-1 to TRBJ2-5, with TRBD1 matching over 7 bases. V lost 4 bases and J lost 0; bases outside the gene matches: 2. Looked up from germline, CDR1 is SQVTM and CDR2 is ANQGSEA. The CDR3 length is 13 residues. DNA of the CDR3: TGCAGCGTTGCGGGACAGTACCAAGAGACCCAGTACTTC. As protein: CSVAGQYQETQYF.

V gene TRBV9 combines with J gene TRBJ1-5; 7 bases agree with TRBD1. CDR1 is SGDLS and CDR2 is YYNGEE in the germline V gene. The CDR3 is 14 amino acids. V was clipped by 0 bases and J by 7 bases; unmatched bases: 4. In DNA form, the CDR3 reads TGTGCCAGCAGCGTAGGTACAGGGGAGCAGCCCCAGCATTTT. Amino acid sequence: CASSVGTGEQPQHF.

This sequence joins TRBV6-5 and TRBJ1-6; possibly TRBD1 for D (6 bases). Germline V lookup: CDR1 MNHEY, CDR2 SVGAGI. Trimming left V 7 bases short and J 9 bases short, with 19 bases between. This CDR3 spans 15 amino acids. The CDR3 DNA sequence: TGTGCCAGCAACCCACGGGGGGAGGGGGGTTCACCCCTCCACTTT. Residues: CASNPRGEGGSPLHF.

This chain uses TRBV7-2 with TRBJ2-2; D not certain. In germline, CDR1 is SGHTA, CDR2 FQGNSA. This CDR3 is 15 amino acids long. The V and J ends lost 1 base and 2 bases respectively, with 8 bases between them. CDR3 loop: CASSLGQTNTGELFF. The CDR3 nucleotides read TGTGCCAGCAGCTTAGGGCAGACTAACACCGGGGAGCTGTTTTTT.

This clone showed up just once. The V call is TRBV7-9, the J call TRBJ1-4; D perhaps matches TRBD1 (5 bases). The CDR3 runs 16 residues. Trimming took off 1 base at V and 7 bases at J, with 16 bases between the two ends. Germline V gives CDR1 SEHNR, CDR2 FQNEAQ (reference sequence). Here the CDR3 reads CASSLDRDLRSEKLFF. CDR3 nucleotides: TGTGCCAGCAGCTTAGATAGGGACTTGCGGAGTGAAAAACTGTTTTTT.

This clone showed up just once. The CDR3 spells CASSVAGGFNEQFF. The CDR3 coding sequence is TGTGCCAGCAGTGTGGCGGGGGGTTTTAATGAGCAGTTCTTC. The chain uses TRBV6-4 and TRBJ2-1; the match to TRBD2 covers 8 bases. V was pared by 4 bases and J by 7 bases, with 6 bases of the junction left unmatched. The germline V gene encodes CDR1 MRHNA and CDR2 SNTAGT. The CDR3 is 14 residues long.

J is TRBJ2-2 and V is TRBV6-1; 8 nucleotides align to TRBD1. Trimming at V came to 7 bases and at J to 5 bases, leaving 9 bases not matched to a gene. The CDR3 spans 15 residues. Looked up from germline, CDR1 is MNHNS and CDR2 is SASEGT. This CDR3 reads CASKREGTGTGELFF. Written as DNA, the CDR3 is TGTGCCAGCAAAAGGGAAGGGACAGGAACCGGGGAGCTGTTTTTT.

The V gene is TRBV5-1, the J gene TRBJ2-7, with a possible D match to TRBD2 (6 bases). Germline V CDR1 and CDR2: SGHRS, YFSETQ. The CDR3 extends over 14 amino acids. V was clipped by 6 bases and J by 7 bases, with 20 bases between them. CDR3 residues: CASTPSDNIWEQYF. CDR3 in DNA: TGCGCCAGCACCCCTAGCGACAATATTTGGGAGCAGTACTTC. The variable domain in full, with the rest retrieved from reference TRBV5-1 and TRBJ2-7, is KAGVTQTPRYLIKTRGQQVTLSCSPISGHRSVSWYQQTPGQGLQFLFEYFSETQRNKGNFPGRFSGRQFSNSRSEMNVSTLELGDSALYLCASTPSDNIWEQYFGPGTRLTVT.

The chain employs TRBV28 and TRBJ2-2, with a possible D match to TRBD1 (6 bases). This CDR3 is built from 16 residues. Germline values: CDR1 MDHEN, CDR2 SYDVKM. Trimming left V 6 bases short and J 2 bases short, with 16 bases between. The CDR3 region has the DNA TGTGCCAGCAGCCCCCCCACAGGGTCTAACACCGGGGAGCTGTTTTTT. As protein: CASSPPTGSNTGELFF.

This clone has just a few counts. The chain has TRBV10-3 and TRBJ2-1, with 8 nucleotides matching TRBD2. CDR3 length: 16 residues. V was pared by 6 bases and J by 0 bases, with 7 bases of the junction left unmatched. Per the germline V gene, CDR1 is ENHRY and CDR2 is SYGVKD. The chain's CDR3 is CAIRNAGGASYNEQFF. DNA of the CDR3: TGTGCCATCAGGAATGCCGGGGGGGCCTCCTACAATGAGCAGTTCTTC.

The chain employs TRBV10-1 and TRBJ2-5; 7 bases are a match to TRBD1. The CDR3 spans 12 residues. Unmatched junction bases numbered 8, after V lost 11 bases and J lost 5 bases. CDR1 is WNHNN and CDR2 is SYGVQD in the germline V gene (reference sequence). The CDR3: CACQGDGETQYF. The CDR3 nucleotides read TGCGCCTGCCAGGGGGATGGGGAGACCCAGTACTTC.

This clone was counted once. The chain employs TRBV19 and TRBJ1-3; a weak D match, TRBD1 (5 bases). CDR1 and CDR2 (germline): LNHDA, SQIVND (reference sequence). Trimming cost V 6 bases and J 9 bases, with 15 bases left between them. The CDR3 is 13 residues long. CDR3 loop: CASSTGGTSTIYF. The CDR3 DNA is TGTGCCAGTAGCACTGGAGGGACGAGCACCATATATTTT. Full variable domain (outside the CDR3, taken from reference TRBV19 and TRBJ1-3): DGGITQSPKYLFRKEGQNVTLSCEQNLNHDAMYWYRQDPGQGLRLIYYSQIVNDFQKGDIAEGYSVSREKKESFPLTVTSAQKNPTAFYLCASSTGGTSTIYFGEGSWLTVV.

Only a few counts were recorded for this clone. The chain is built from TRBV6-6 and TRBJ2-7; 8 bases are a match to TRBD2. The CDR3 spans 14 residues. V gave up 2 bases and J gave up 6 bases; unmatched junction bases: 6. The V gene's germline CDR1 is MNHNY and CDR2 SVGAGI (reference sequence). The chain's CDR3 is CASSYGAAGGEQYF. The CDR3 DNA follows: TGTGCCAGCAGTTACGGGGCCGCGGGGGGCGAGCAGTACTTC.

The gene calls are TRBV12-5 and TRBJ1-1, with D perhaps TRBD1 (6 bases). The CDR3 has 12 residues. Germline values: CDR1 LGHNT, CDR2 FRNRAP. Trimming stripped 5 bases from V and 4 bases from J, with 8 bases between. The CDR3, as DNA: TGTGCTAGTGGTCAGGGGAGCACTGAAGCTTTCTTT. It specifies CASGQGSTEAFF.

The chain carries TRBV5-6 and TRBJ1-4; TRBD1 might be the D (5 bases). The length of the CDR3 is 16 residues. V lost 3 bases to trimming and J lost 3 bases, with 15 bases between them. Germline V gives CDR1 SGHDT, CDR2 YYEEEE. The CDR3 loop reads CASSSAGVRANEKLFF. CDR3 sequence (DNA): TGTGCCAGCAGCTCGGCGGGGGTTCGCGCTAATGAAAAACTGTTTTTT.

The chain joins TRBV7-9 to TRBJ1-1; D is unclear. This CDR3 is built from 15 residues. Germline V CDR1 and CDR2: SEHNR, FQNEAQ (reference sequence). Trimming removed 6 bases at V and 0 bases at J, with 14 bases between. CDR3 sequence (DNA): TGTGCCAGCAGATACGACTCGAACATGAACACTGAAGCTTTCTTT. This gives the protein CASRYDSNMNTEAFF. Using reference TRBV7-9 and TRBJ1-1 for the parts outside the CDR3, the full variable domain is DTGVSQNPRHKITKRGQNVTFRCDPISEHNRLYWYRQTLGQGPEFLTYFQNEAQLEKSRLLSDRFSAERPKGSFSTLEIQRTEQGDSAMYLCASRYDSNMNTEAFFGQGTRLTVV.

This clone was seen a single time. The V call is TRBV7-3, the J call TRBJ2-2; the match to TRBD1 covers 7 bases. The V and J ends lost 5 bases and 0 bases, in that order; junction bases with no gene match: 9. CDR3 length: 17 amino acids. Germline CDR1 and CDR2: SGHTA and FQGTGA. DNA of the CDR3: TGTGCCAGCAGCCTCCTTTCCGGGACAGCGAACACCGGGGAGCTGTTTTTT. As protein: CASSLLSGTANTGELFF.

In DNA, the CDR3 is TGTGCCAGCAAACAACAGGGGGCGACCTATGGCTACACCTTC. Translated: CASKQQGATYGYTF. The chain couples TRBV5-6 to TRBJ1-2, with 9 bases fitting TRBD1. Germline lookup yields CDR1 SGHDT and CDR2 YYEEEE. The CDR3 runs 14 residues. Trimming cost V 6 bases and J 4 bases; bases outside gene matches: 7.

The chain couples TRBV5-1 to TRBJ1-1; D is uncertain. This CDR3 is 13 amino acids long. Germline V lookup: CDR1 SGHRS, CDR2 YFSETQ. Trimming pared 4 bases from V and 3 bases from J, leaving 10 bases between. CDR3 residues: CASSIGGYTEAFF. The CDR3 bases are TGCGCCAGCAGCATAGGAGGGTACACTGAAGCTTTCTTT.

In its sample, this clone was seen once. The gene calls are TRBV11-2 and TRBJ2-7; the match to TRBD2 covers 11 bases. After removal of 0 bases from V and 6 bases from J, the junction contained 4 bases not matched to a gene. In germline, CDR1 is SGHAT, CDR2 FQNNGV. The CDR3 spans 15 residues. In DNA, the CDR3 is TGTGCCAGCAGCTTAGATACTAGCGGGAGCCGCGAGCAGTACTTC. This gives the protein CASSLDTSGSREQYF.

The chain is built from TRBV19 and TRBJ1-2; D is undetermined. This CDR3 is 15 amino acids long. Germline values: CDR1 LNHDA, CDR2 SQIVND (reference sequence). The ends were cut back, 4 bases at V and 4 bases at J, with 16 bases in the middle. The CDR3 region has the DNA TGTGCCAGTAGTACCGAGCGACCACCCGTCTATGGCTACACCTTC. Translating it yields CASSTERPPVYGYTF.

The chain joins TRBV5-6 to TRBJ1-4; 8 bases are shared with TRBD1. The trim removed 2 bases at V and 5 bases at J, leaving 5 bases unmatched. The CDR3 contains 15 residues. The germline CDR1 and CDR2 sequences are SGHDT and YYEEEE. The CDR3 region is CASSLDRGWNEKLFF. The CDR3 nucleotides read TGTGCCAGCAGCTTAGACAGGGGTTGGAATGAAAAACTGTTTTTT.

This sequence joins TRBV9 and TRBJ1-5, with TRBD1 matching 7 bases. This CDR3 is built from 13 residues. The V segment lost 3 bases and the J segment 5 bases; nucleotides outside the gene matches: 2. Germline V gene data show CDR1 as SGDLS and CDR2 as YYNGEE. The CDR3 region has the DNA TGTGCCAGCAGCGAAACAGGGGATCAGCCCCAGCATTTT. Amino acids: CASSETGDQPQHF. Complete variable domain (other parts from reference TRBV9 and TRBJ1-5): DSGVTQTPKHLITATGQRVTLRCSPRSGDLSVYWYQQSLDQGLQFLIQYYNGEERAKGNILERFSAQQFPDLHSELNLSSLELGDSALYFCASSETGDQPQHFGDGTRLSIL.

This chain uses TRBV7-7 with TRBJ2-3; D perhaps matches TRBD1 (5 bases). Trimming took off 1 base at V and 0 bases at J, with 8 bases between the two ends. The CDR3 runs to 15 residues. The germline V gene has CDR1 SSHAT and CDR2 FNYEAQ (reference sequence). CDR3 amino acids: CASSLGQSSTDTQYF. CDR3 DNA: TGTGCCAGCAGCTTAGGACAGTCTAGCACAGATACGCAGTATTTT. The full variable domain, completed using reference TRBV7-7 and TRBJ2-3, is GAGVSQSPRYKVTKRGQDVTLRCDPISSHATLYWYQQALGQGPEFLTYFNYEAQPDKSGLPSDRFSAERPEGSISTLTIQRTEQRDSAMYRCASSLGQSSTDTQYFGPGTRLTVL.

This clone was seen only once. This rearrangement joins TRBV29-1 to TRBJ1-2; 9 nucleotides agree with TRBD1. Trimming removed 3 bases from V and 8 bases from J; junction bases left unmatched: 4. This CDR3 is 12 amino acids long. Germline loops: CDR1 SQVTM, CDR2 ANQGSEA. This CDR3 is CSVDQTGGGYTF. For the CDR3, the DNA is TGCAGCGTTGATCAGACAGGGGGAGGCTACACCTTC.

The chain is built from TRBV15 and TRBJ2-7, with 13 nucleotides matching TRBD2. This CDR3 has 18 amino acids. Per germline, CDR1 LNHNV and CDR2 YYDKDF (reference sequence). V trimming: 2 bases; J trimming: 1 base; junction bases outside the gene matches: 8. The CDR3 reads CATSRSTGLAGFSYEQYF. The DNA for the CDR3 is TGTGCCACCAGCAGAAGTACGGGACTAGCGGGATTTTCCTACGAGCAGTACTTC.